The clone carrying this T cell receptor beta chain was counted a single time. Its target is unknown. Germline CDR1 SEHNR, CDR2 FQNEAQ (reference sequence). This CDR3 is 13 amino acids long. With V trimmed by 6 bases and J by 6 bases, 5 bases remained unmatched. The entry originates in a study of cytomegalovirus exposure and HLA in healthy donors. Findings of the study overall: In a later analysis, DRB1 alleles had the most associated TCRs; HLA-C alleles the fewest.

Both 60 Vbeta primers and 13 Jbeta primers went into the PCR. Data came from immunoSEQ multiplex PCR; TCRdb stores just in-frame clones and leaves some out. The sample carries about 120,000 clones, over 75% recorded once. Input material: PBMCs. The receptor comes from a man aged 35 to 55 in good health and CMV-seropositive. The rearrangement uses TRBV7-9 and TRBJ2-1, with TRBD1 identical over 7 bases. The CDR3 is CASRPSGGNEQFF. The CDR3 region has the DNA TGTGCCAGCAGACCCTCAGGGGGCAATGAGCAGTTCTTC.